This T cell receptor (beta chain) emerged from a study of T cells after yellow fever vaccination. Study-wide results and caveats: Detected again after the booster were most primary-vaccination clones, at 96% CD4 and 88% CD8. Repertoires obtained by FACS sorting could include abundant clonotypes that entered as contaminants from the bulk population. The CD4 compartment and the CD8 compartment contained a small share of clonotypes in common.

The germline V gene has CDR1 MNHEY and CDR2 SMNVEV (reference sequence). With 6 bases removed from V and 9 bases from J, the gap between germline ends came to 18 bases. This CDR3 has 14 residues. This clonotype was observed at least ten times. Its antigen remains unknown. It was through 5'RACE template switching that TCR cDNA was made, with a universal primer site and UMIs added. MiXCR, run by TCRdb on the 5' RACE reads, gives a single entry per CDR3 protein. The sample holds around 320,000 distinct CDR3 sequences; approximately 4% are singletons and the top ten take 15% to 20%. This rearrangement joins TRBV27 to TRBJ2-1; D is uncertain. The sequence was obtained from a man younger than 30 who received the YFV17D yellow fever vaccine. The starting material was PBMCs, obtained 15 days after the yellow fever booster vaccination. The CDR3 region is CASSLNGGVGEQFF. In DNA form, the CDR3 reads TGTGCCAGCAGCCTAAACGGCGGAGTAGGTGAGCAGTTCTTC.